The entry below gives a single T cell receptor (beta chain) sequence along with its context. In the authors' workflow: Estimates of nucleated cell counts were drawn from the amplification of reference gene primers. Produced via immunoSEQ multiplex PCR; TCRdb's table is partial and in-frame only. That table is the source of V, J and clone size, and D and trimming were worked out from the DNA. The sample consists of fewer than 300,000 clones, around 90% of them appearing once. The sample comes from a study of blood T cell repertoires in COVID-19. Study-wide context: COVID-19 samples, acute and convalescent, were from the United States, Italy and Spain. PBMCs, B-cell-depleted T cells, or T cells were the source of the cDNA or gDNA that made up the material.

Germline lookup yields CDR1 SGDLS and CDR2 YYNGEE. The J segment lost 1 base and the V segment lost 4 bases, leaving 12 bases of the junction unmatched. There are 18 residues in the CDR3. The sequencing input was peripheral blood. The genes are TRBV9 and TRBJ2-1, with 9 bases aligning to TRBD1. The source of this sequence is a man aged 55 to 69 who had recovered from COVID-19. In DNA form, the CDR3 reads TGTGCCAGCAGCACTCGGACAGGGGTTATTGGGTCCTACAATGAGCAGTTCTTC. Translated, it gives CASSTRTGVIGSYNEQFF.